This T cell receptor beta chain was captured in a study of T-cell reconstitution after alpha-beta-depleted transplantation in children. Study-level results: Where alpha-beta T cells came from about two months after transplant was reportedly several hundred expanded graft clones. Surviving recipient T cells and thymic progenitors produced the high day-60 TCRbeta diversity seen in some patients.

A TCRbeta library incorporating unique molecular identifiers was prepared. From the PCR reads, TCRdb called clonotypes with MiXCR, one entry per CDR3 protein. The table has about 640,000 distinct CDR3 sequences, 10% to 15% seen once; the top ten hold 2.2%. To note about this clonotype: Its antigen is as yet unknown. This sequence may be a read error, since a much larger clone differs from it by one base.

Unmatched junction bases numbered 8, after V lost 6 bases and J lost 5 bases. CDR1 SNHLY and CDR2 FYNNEI come from the germline V gene. The CDR3 is made up of 15 amino acids. This chain joins TRBV2 and TRBJ2-3; 10 bases map to TRBD2. The sample in question was PBMCs, mostly from graft donor cells, obtained 360 days after TCRalphabeta/CD19-depleted stem cell transplant. This clonotype was sampled from a male patient younger than 18 who had a stem cell transplant for acute myeloid leukemia, so the T cells may come from the graft donor. In DNA, the CDR3 is TGTGCCAGCAGCGCCCTTCTAGCGGGAGTAGATACGCAGTATTTT. It is translated as CASSALLAGVDTQYF.